A single sample gave rise to the 4 T cell receptor beta chains below, sequenced in a study of OX40 agonist ivuxolimab in advanced cancers. This table comes from immunoSEQ multiplex PCR, and its TCRdb copy is limited to in-frame clones, with some not included. This table has just over 90,000 clones, approximately 90% appearing once. This specimen was CD4+ or CD8+ T cells sorted from blood, taken in a trial of the OX40 agonist ivuxolimab. The receptor source for this set is an adult with an advanced solid tumor such as melanoma, head and neck, liver or kidney cancer.

The rearrangement joins TRBV19 to TRBJ1-5; D perhaps matches TRBD1 (6 bases). Trimming shortened V by 5 bases and J by 2 bases, and 16 bases separated the two germline ends. This CDR3 has 16 amino acids. CDR1 and CDR2 from the germline V gene are LNHDA and SQIVND (reference sequence). The CDR3 DNA sequence: TGTGCCAGTAGTCCCAACCGGGACAATGGCAATCAGCCCCAGCATTTT. Amino acids: CASSPNRDNGNQPQHF.

This chain links TRBV11-3 with TRBJ2-7, with D perhaps matching TRBD2 (6 bases). There are 15 residues in the CDR3. Germline V gives CDR1 SGHNT, CDR2 YENEEA. Trimming left V 5 bases short and J 1 base short, with 15 bases between. The DNA for the CDR3 is TGTGCCAGCAGCGGGTGGAGCGGGCGGTCCTACGAGCAGTACTTC. Translation: CASSGWSGRSYEQYF.

The chain combines TRBV5-5 with TRBJ2-1, with D possibly being TRBD1 (5 bases). CDR3 length equals 15 residues. V lost 4 bases to trimming and J lost 3 bases, with 14 bases between them. Germline V gives CDR1 SGHKS, CDR2 YYEKEE (reference sequence). CDR3 in DNA: TGTGCCAGCAGCCGCCTCCTAGGGGTCTACAATGAGCAGTTCTTC. Protein product: CASSRLLGVYNEQFF.

The rearrangement joins TRBV7-2 to TRBJ1-5; 10 nucleotides line up with TRBD1. V shed 4 bases and J 1 base; nucleotides not matched to a gene: 1. Germline CDR1 SGHTA, CDR2 FQGNSA. The CDR3 runs to 15 residues. The CDR3 DNA reads TGTGCCAGCAGCTCGACAGGGGGCAGCAATCAGCCCCAGCATTTT. It is translated as CASSSTGGSNQPQHF.